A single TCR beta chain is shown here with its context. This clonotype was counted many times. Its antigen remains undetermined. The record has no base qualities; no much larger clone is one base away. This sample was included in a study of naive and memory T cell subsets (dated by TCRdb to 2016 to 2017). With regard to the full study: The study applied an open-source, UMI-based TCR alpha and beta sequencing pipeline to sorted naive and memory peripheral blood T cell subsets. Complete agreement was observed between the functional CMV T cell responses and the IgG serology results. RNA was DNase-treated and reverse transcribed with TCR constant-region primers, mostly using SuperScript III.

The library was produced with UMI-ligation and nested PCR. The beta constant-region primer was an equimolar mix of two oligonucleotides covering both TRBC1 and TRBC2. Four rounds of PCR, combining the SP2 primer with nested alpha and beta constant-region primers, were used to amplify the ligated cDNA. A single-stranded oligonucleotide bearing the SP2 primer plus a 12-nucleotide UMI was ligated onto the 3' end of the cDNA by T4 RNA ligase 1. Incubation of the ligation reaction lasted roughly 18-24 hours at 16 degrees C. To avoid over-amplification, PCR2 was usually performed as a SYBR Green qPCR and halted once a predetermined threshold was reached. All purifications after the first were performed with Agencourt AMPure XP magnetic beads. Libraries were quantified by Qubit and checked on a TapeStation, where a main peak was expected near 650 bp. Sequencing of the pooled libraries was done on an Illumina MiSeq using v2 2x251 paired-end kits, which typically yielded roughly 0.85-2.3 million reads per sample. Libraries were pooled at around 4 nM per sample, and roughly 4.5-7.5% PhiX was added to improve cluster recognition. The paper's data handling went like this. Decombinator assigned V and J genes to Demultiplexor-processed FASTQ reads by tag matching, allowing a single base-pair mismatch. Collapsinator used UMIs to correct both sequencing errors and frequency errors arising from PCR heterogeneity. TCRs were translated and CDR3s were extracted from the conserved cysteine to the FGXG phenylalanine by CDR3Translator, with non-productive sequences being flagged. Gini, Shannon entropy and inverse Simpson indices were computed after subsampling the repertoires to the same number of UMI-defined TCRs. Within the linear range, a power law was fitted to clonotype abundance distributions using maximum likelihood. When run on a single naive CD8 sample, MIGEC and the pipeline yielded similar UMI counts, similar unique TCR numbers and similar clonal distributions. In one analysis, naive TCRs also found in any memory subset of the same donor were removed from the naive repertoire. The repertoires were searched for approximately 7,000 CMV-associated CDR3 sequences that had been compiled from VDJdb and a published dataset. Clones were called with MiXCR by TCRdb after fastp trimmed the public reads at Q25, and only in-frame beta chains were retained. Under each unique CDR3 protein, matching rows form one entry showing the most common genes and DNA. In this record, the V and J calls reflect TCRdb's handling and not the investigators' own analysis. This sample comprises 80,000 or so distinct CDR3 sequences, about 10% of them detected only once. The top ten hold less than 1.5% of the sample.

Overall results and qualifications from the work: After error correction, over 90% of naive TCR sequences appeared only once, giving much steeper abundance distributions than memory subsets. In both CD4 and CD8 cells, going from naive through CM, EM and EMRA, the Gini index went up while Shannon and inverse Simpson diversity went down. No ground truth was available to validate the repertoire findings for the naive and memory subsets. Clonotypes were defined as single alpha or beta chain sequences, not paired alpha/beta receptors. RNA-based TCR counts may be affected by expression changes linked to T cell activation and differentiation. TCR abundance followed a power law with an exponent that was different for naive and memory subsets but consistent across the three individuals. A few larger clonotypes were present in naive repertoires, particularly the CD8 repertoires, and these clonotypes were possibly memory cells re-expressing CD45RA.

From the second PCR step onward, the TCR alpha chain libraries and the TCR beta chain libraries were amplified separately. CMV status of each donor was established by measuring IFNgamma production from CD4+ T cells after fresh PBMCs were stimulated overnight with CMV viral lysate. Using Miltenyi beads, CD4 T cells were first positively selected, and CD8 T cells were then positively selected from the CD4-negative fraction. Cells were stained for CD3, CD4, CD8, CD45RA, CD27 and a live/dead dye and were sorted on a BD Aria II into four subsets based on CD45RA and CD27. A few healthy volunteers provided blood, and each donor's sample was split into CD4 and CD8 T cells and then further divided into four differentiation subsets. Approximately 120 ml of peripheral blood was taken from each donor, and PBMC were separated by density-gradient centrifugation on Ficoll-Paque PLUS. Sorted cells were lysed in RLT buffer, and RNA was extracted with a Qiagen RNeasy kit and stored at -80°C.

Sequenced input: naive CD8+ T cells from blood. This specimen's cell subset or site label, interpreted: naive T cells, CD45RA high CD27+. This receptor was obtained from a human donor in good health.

The DNA is TGCAGCGTTTCGGGGAGGGCCGAAGGGGCCAACGTCCTGACTTTC. Its protein is CSVSGRAEGANVLTF. The chain employs TRBV29-1 and TRBJ2-6; TRBD2 agrees with 7 junctional bases. From the cysteine up to the phenylalanine, the CDR3 has a length of 15 residues. The DNA shown is the 45-base CDR3, in frame from base 1. For CDR1 and CDR2, the germline V gene lists SQVTM and ANQGSEA. Ends trimmed: V by 5 bases, J by 4 bases; bases unmatched to a gene: 8.